This T cell receptor beta chain was recorded in a study of T cell responses to AZD1222 COVID-19 vaccine (dated by TCRdb to the early 2020s). Background on the whole study: AZD1222 recipients given second doses at about 4 weeks or at about 12 weeks were pooled, since spike-specific TCR depth and breadth were not found to differ between the two schedules. TCR sequencing covered over 230 trial participants: 200 to 210 given two doses of AZD1222 and around 25 given two doses of MenACWY control vaccine. Trial participants were enrolled by age into 18-55, 56-69 and 70-plus year subgroups, with approximately 160, 26 and 62 TCR-sequenced participants respectively.

The CDR3 has 14 amino acids, counting the end cysteine and phenylalanine. Just the 42-base CDR3 DNA is kept, in frame starting at base 1. The V end loses 1 base and the J end loses 10 bases, and a stretch of 14 bases separates them. The germline V gene (reference sequence) provides CDR1 GTSNPN and CDR2 SVGIG. The CDR3 regions of human TCRbeta chains were analyzed by immunosequencing. Per the source publication's procedure: Repertoire TCRs were matched against a reference library of SARS-CoV-2-specific TCRs generated with the MIRA antigen-specificity platform. Breadth meant the fraction of unique TCRs that were SARS-CoV-2-associated, whereas depth meant the fraction of total T cells that were SARS-CoV-2-associated. Using the MIRA data, each spike-specific TCR was assigned both to the spike region to which the TCR was reactive and to a CD4 or CD8 class. Log10-transformed breadth and depth values were compared by one-way ANOVA with Sidak's multiple comparisons tests. The source is immuneACCESS, and TCRdb retained only in-frame sequences with V and J called. Part of the clones is not carried over; for the studies checked, unresolved V genes explain less than half of this, and the remainder is unexplained. The V and J calls and clone size are taken from that table; D and trimming were inferred from the DNA. This sample comprises more than 100,000 clones, about 90% of them detected only once. Around 1.7% of the sample is in the top ten clones.

The sample's time point label is to be understood as: baseline before first vaccination. Samples from vaccinated people were obtained from the UK trials COV001 and COV002, which included a single-blind randomized controlled phase 2/3 trial of AZD1222 (ChAdOx1 nCoV-19) in healthy adults. For TCRbeta chain sequencing, PBMC samples from trial participants were taken at day 0 and at day 28 after the second dose. What the authors observed across the whole study: Spike-specific TCR breadth and depth rose significantly after two AZD1222 doses compared with day 0 and with MenACWY recipients. The whole spike protein was spanned by vaccine-associated CD4 TCRs, and dominant responses were seen in regions 160-218 and 743-854. The 56-69-year group was small, and its depth increase did not reach significance, likely because of low power. Conclusions about previously exposed vaccinees were limited because only 5 or 6 AZD1222 recipients were SARS-CoV-2 seropositive at baseline. Nearly half of unique spike-specific TCRs reportedly recognized epitopes outside regions mutated in the B.1.351 and B.1.1.7 variants. No day 14 peak-response samples were available, so repertoires were characterized only after the peak T cell response. Most participants were white British and females outnumbered males, and the authors suggested that clonal diversity may have been underestimated.

With respect to this clone: What this receptor recognizes is not known. Qualities for individual bases were not recorded, and no much larger clone is one base off.

The rearranged chain carries TRBV30 and TRBJ1-6; no D gene is confidently identified. Sequencing was performed on peripheral blood, taken on day 0 of AZD1222 vaccination. This receptor was taken from an adult in good health. The CDR3 here reads CAWSETATQSPLHF. The DNA sequence reads TGTGCCTGGAGTGAGACGGCCACCCAATCACCCCTCCACTTT.